This T cell receptor beta chain was sequenced for a study of OX40 agonist ivuxolimab in advanced cancers. Study as a whole: Previous treatment with anti-PD-1, anti-PD-L1 or anti-CTLA-4 therapy was allowed; about 40% had received some.

The table came from immunoSEQ multiplex PCR; TCRdb's copy has only in-frame clones and leaves some out. The sample includes under 50,000 clones, approximately 90% of them seen just once. CDR1 is KGHSH, CDR2 LQKENI, per germline. The CDR3 loop spans 15 amino acids. J lost 5 bases, V lost 1 base, and 4 bases had no gene match. This TCR came from an adult with an advanced solid tumor such as melanoma, head and neck, liver or kidney cancer. V and J are TRBV18 and TRBJ2-1; 8 bases are shared with TRBD2. Here the sequenced sample was CD4+ or CD8+ T cells sorted from blood, taken in a trial of the OX40 agonist ivuxolimab. CDR3 protein: CASSPRTSYDNEQFF. The CDR3 bases are TGTGCCAGCTCACCACGGACTAGCTACGACAATGAGCAGTTCTTC. The whole variable domain, filled in from reference TRBV18 and TRBJ2-1, reads NAGVMQNPRHLVRRRGQEARLRCSPMKGHSHVYWYRQLPEEGLKFMVYLQKENIIDESGMPKERFSAEFPKEGPSILRIQQVVRGDSAAYFCASSPRTSYDNEQFFGPGTRLTVL.